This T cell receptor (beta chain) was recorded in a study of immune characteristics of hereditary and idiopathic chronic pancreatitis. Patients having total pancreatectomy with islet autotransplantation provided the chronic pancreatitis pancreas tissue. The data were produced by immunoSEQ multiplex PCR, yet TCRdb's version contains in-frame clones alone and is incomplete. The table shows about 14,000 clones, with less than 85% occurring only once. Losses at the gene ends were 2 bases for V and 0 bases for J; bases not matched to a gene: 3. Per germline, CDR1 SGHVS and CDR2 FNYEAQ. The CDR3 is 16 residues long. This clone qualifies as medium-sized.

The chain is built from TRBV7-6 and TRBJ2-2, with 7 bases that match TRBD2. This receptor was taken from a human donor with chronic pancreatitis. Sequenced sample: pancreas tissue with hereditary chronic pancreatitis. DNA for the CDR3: TGTGCCAGCAGCTTACAAAGCGGGACGAACACCGGGGAGCTGTTTTTT. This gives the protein CASSLQSGTNTGELFF.